The next 20 T cell receptor beta chains were all read from a single sample in a study of post-analysis software for immune sequencing data. Broader study findings: Roughly 5 TRBV segments (TRBV5-6, TRBV5-1 and TRBV20-1 among them) occurred more frequently in patients than in controls.

TCR beta libraries were prepared from cDNA with unique molecular identifiers. TCRdb re-analysed the PCR reads in MiXCR, keeping a single row per CDR3 protein. This sample has fewer than 900,000 distinct CDR3 sequences; about half occur once, and the top ten carry roughly 5%. Their cognate antigens are unknown. Sequencing used blood. The receptors come from a girl between 10 and 17 years old with multiple sclerosis.

The chain has TRBV4-3 and TRBJ1-2; D might be TRBD1 (5 bases). The ends were cut back, 0 bases at V and 4 bases at J, with 12 bases in the middle. The germline CDR1 and CDR2 sequences are LGHNA and YSLEER. This CDR3 has 15 amino acids. The CDR3 loop reads CASSQEMLGGYGYTF. The CDR3 nucleotides read TGCGCCAGCAGCCAAGAGATGTTGGGGGGCTATGGCTACACCTTC.

This clonotype was counted once. V gene TRBV3-1 combines with J gene TRBJ2-1; 8 bases fit TRBD2. The CDR3 has 15 amino acids. The V gene end was trimmed by 4 bases and the J gene end by 6 bases; junction bases not matched to a gene: 8. Germline CDR1 reads LGHDT; CDR2 reads YNNKEL (reference sequence). The CDR3 region has the DNA TGTGCCAGCAGCCCACCGGGACTAGGTGGCAATGAGCAGTTCTTC. Its protein is CASSPPGLGGNEQFF.

This clonotype was seen more than once but under ten times. This chain links TRBV7-3 with TRBJ2-1, with 9 nucleotides matching TRBD2. Germline V gives CDR1 SGHTA, CDR2 FQGTGA. V gave up 4 bases and J gave up 4 bases; unmatched junction bases: 5. This CDR3 is 15 amino acids long. In DNA, the CDR3 is TGTGCCAGCAGCTATTTAGCGGGAGAATACAATGAGCAGTTCTTC. It encodes CASSYLAGEYNEQFF.

This clonotype was seen just once. This chain links TRBV11-1 with TRBJ1-1; D unclear. The CDR3 is made up of 14 amino acids. Germline loops: CDR1 SGHAT, CDR2 FQDESV (reference sequence). The ends were cut back, 1 base at V and 0 bases at J, with 6 bases in the middle. The chain's CDR3 is CASSLVEMNTEAFF. The CDR3 DNA reads TGTGCCAGCAGCTTAGTTGAGATGAACACTGAAGCTTTCTTT.

This clonotype was found a few times. The chain employs TRBV5-1 and TRBJ2-3, with D unresolved. Germline values: CDR1 SGHRS, CDR2 YFSETQ. The CDR3 length is 14 residues. Trimming stripped 0 bases from V and 4 bases from J, with 9 bases between. CDR3 amino acids: CASSLGLPADTQYF. In nucleotides, the CDR3 is TGCGCCAGCAGCTTGGGACTGCCGGCAGATACGCAGTATTTT.

The CDR3 loop is CSVEDVGGLNEQFF. CDR3 sequence (DNA): TGCAGCGTTGAAGACGTCGGCGGTCTCAATGAGCAGTTCTTC. The rearrangement uses TRBV29-1 and TRBJ2-1; unclear D gene. In germline, CDR1 is SQVTM, CDR2 ANQGSEA. The CDR3 is 14 residues long. V was pared by 0 bases and J by 6 bases, with 12 bases between.

The chain is built from TRBV6-5 and TRBJ2-3; 8 bases match TRBD2. Trimming cost V 0 bases and J 0 bases; bases outside gene matches: 2. Germline lookup yields CDR1 MNHEY and CDR2 SVGAGI. This CDR3 comprises 16 residues. The CDR3: CASSYSPSGSTDTQYF. Written as DNA, the CDR3 is TGTGCCAGCAGTTACTCGCCTAGCGGGAGCACAGATACGCAGTATTTT.

The chain recombines TRBV5-1 with TRBJ2-3; the match to TRBD2 covers 7 bases. CDR3 length: 14 residues. J lost 3 bases, V lost 6 bases, and 7 bases had no gene match. Germline V gives CDR1 SGHRS, CDR2 YFSETQ. The CDR3 DNA is TGCGCCAGCAACGCGGGAGTCGGTACAGATACGCAGTATTTT. Protein: CASNAGVGTDTQYF.

The chain is built from TRBV7-9 and TRBJ2-3, with D possibly matching TRBD2 (7 bases). Germline values: CDR1 SEHNR, CDR2 FQNEAQ (reference sequence). The CDR3 is 16 residues long. V was shortened by 5 bases and J by 0 bases, with 15 bases between the two germline ends. The CDR3 reads CASSLTAGTSTDTQYF. CDR3 nucleotides: TGTGCCAGCAGCCTGACAGCGGGGACAAGCACAGATACGCAGTATTTT.

V is TRBV2 and J is TRBJ2-1; D not certain. The germline gives CDR1 SNHLY, CDR2 FYNNEI. The CDR3 runs to 14 residues. V was pared by 2 bases and J by 5 bases, with 10 bases between. CDR3 sequence (DNA): TGTGCCAGCAGTGAACTGTCGGTCCACAATGAGCAGTTCTTC. As protein: CASSELSVHNEQFF.

The rearrangement uses TRBV28 and TRBJ2-4; 13 bases line up with TRBD2. V gave up 7 bases and J gave up 2 bases; unmatched junction bases: 2. CDR3 size: 15 residues. Germline V gene lookup returns CDR1 MDHEN and CDR2 SYDVKM. The CDR3 loop reads CASKLAGGTKNIQYF. The CDR3 nucleotides read TGTGCCAGCAAACTAGCGGGAGGGACCAAAAACATTCAGTACTTC.

The chain recombines TRBV9 with TRBJ2-1; D is undetermined. The CDR3 extends over 15 amino acids. V was shortened by 3 bases and J by 0 bases, with 10 bases between the two germline ends. Germline V gene lookup returns CDR1 SGDLS and CDR2 YYNGEE. The CDR3 is CASSELVSSYNEQFF. The CDR3 DNA is TGTGCCAGCAGCGAGTTGGTTAGCTCCTACAATGAGCAGTTCTTC.

This clonotype was seen a few times. The V call is TRBV12-3 or TRBV12-4, the J call TRBJ2-7; TRBD1 or TRBD2 may be the D gene (5 bases each). Between the trimmed V and J ends, which lost 6 bases and 2 bases, there was a span of 17 bases. CDR3 size: 15 residues. CDR3 coding DNA: TGTGCCAGCAGCGGTTGGGGGAGCCCTACCTACGAGCAGTACTTC. Amino acids: CASSGWGSPTYEQYF.

The sample holds a few counts of this clonotype. The chain employs TRBV4-2 and TRBJ1-5; 11 bases map to TRBD1. Germline V gives CDR1 LGHNA, CDR2 YNFKEQ. Unmatched junction bases numbered 7, after V lost 3 bases and J lost 6 bases. The CDR3 spans 16 residues. The CDR3 DNA sequence: TGTGCCAGCAGCCAGTCAGGACAGGGGGCAAGTCAGCCCCAGCATTTT. Amino acid sequence: CASSQSGQGASQPQHF.

The CDR3: CASSVSSRDRGRETQYF. The CDR3 coding sequence is TGTGCCAGCAGCGTCTCATCCCGGGACAGGGGTAGGGAGACCCAGTACTTC. V gene TRBV21-1 combines with J gene TRBJ2-5; the table gives TRBD1 as D, unverified against the DNA. TRBV21-1 is deemed a pseudogene. The CDR3 loop spans 17 amino acids.

J is TRBJ2-2 and V is TRBV7-2; 10 bases are shared with TRBD2. The ends lost 2 bases at V and 5 bases at J; junction bases unmatched: 17. Germline values: CDR1 SGHTA, CDR2 FQGNSA. There are 20 residues in the CDR3. The CDR3 loop is CASSLTAGLAGAGRTGELFF. As DNA, the CDR3 is TGTGCCAGCAGCTTAACGGCGGGCCTAGCGGGAGCTGGTAGGACCGGGGAGCTGTTTTTT.

Only a few counts were recorded for this clonotype. V gene TRBV10-3 combines with J gene TRBJ2-7; D gene uncertain. CDR3 length: 12 amino acids. V was pared by 3 bases and J by 5 bases, with 8 bases between. The germline gives CDR1 ENHRY, CDR2 SYGVKD. CDR3: CAISESGNEQYF. In nucleotides, the CDR3 is TGTGCCATCAGTGAATCGGGTAACGAGCAGTACTTC.

This clonotype came up a few times. V and J are TRBV7-8 and TRBJ1-5; D is uncertain. CDR3 length: 15 amino acids. Germline CDR1 SGHVS, CDR2 FQNEAQ. V lost 1 base to trimming and J lost 0 bases, with 7 bases between them. This CDR3 reads CASSLGPRSNQPQHF. CDR3 coding DNA: TGTGCCAGCAGCTTAGGTCCTCGTAGCAATCAGCCCCAGCATTTT. Full variable domain (rest looked up from reference TRBV7-8 and TRBJ1-5): GAGVSQSPRYKVAKRGQDVALRCDPISGHVSLFWYQQALGQGPEFLTYFQNEAQLDKSGLPSDRFFAERPEGSVSTLKIQRTQQEDSAVYLCASSLGPRSNQPQHFGDGTRLSIL.

This clonotype has only a few counts. The chain has TRBV12-3 or TRBV12-4 and TRBJ1-5; D is uncertain. The V end lost 6 bases, the J end lost 4 bases, and 10 bases lay between the germline ends. The CDR3 totals 13 residues. The CDR3 DNA follows: TGTGCCAGCAGCCCGACGGCAAATCAGCCCCAGCATTTT. Amino acid sequence: CASSPTANQPQHF.

This clonotype was detected ten times or more. The chain is built from TRBV12-3 or TRBV12-4 and TRBJ2-7; D perhaps matches TRBD1 (5 bases). Trimming left V 3 bases short and J 5 bases short, with 5 bases between. This CDR3 comprises 11 residues. CDR3 sequence reads: CASSFRDEQYF. The CDR3 DNA reads as TGTGCCAGCAGTTTCAGGGACGAGCAGTACTTC.